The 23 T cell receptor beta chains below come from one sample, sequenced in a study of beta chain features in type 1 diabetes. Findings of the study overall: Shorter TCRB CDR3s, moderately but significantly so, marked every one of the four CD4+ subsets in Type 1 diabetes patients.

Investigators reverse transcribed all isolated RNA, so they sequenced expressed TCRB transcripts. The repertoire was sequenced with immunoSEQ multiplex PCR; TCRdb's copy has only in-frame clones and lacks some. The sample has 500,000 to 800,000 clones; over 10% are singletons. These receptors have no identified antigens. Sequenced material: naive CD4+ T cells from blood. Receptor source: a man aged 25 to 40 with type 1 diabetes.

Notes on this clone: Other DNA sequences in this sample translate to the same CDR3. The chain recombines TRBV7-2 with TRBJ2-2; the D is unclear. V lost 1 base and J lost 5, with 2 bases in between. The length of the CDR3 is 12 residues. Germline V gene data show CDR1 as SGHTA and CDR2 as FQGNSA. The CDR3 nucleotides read TGTGCCAGCAGCTTAGATACCGGGGAGCTGTTTTTT. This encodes CASSLDTGELFF.

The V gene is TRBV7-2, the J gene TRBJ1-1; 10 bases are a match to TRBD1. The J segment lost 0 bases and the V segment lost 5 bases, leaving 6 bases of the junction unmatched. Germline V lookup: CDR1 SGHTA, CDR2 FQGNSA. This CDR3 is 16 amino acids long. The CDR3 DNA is TGTGCCAGCAGCGCCGACAGGGGGCGGATGAACACTGAAGCTTTCTTT. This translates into CASSADRGRMNTEAFF. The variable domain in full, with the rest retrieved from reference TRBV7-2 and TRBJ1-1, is GAGVSQSPSNKVTEKGKDVELRCDPISGHTALYWYRQSLGQGLEFLIYFQGNSAPDKSGLPSDRFSAERTGGSVSTLTIQRTQQEDSAVYLCASSADRGRMNTEAFFGQGTRLTVV.

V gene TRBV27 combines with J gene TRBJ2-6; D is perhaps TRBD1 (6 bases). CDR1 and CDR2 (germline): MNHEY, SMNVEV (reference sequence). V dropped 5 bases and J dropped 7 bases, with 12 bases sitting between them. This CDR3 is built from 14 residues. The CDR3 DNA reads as TGTGCCAGCAGTCGTAACAGGGCAGCCAACGTCCTGACTTTC. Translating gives CASSRNRAANVLTF. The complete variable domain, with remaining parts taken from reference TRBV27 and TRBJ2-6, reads EAQVTQNPRYLITVTGKKLTVTCSQNMNHEYMSWYRQDPGLGLRQIYYSMNVEVTDKGDVPEGYKVSRKEKRNFPLILESPSPNQTSLYFCASSRNRAANVLTFGAGSRLTVL.

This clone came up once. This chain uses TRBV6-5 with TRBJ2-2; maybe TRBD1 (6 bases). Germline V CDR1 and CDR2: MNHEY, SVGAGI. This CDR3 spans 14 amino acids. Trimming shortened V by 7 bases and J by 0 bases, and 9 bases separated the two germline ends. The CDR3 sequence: CASMDRSNTGELFF. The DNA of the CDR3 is TGTGCCAGCATGGACAGATCGAACACCGGGGAGCTGTTTTTT.

The CDR3 reads CASSSSTTGPRTQYF. DNA of the CDR3: TGTGCCAGCAGCTCCTCTACTACAGGTCCAAGGACCCAGTACTTC. V and J are TRBV7-2 and TRBJ2-5; weak D call: TRBD1 (5 bases). The CDR3 totals 15 residues. Germline lookup yields CDR1 SGHTA and CDR2 FQGNSA. V dropped 4 bases and J dropped 7 bases, with 19 bases sitting between them.

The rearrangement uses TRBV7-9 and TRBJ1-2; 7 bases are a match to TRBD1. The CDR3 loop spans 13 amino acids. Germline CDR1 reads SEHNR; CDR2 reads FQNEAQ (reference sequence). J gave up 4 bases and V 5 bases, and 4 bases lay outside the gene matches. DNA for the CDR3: TGTGCCAGCAGCCGGGACAGCCTCTATGGCTACACCTTC. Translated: CASSRDSLYGYTF.

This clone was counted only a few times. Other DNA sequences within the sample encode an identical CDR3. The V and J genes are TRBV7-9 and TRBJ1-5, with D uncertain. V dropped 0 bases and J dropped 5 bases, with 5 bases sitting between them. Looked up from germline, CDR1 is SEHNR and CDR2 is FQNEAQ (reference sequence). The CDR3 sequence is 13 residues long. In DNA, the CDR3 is TGTGCCAGCAGCTTAGCTGGGGATCAGCCCCAGCATTTT. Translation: CASSLAGDQPQHF.

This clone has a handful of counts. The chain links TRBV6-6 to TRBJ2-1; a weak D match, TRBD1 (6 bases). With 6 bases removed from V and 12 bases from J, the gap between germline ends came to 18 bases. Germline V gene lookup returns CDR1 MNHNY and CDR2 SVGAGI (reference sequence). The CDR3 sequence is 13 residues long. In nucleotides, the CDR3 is TGTGCCAGCAGGCTCACTACAGGGTTGGGGCAGTTCTTC. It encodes CASRLTTGLGQFF.

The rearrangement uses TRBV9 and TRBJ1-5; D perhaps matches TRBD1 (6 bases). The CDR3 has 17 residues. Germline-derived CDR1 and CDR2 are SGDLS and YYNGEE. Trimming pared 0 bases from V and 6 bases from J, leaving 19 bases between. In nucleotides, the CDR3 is TGTGCCAGCAGCGTAGAATTAACAGGGAAGCGAGGTCAGCCCCAGCATTTT. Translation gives CASSVELTGKRGQPQHF. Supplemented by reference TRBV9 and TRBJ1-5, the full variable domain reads DSGVTQTPKHLITATGQRVTLRCSPRSGDLSVYWYQQSLDQGLQFLIQYYNGEERAKGNILERFSAQQFPDLHSELNLSSLELGDSALYFCASSVELTGKRGQPQHFGDGTRLSIL.

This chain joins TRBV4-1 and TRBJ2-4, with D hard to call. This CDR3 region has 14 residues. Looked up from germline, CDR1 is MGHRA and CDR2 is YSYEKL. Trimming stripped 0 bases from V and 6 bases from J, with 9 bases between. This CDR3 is CASSQDFSRNIQYF. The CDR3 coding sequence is TGCGCCAGCAGCCAAGACTTCAGTCGAAACATTCAGTACTTC.

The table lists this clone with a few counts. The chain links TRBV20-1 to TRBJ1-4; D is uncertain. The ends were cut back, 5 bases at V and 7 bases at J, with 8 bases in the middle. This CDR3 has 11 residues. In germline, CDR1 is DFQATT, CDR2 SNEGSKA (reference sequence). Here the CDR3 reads CSADVGEKLFF. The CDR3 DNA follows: TGCAGTGCTGACGTGGGTGAAAAACTGTTTTTT.

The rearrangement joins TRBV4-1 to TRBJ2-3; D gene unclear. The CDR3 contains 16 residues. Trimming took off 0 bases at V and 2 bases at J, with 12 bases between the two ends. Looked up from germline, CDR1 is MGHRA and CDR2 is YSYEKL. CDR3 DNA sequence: TGCGCCAGCAGCCAAGATAAGGGTTCCCCCACAGATACGCAGTATTTT. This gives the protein CASSQDKGSPTDTQYF.

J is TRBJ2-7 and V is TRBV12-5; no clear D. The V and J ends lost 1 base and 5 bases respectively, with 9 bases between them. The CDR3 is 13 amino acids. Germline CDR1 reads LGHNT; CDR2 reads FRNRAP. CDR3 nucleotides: TGTGCTAGTGGTTTGGATTCTTACCACGAGCAGTACTTC. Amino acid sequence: CASGLDSYHEQYF. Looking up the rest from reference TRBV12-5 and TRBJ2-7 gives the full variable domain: DARVTQTPRHKVTEMGQEVTMRCQPILGHNTVFWYRQTMMQGLELLAYFRNRAPLDDSGMPKDRFSAEMPDATLATLKIQPSEPRDSAVYFCASGLDSYHEQYFGPGTRLTVT.

The CDR3 loop reads CASSHANSWGGYTF. CDR3 nucleotides: TGTGCCAGCAGCCATGCCAACAGCTGGGGTGGCTACACCTTC. V usage is TRBV14 and J usage is TRBJ1-2; D ambiguous. Germline CDR1 SGHDN, CDR2 FVKESK. The ends were cut back, 3 bases at V and 7 bases at J, with 15 bases in the middle. The CDR3 covers 14 residues.

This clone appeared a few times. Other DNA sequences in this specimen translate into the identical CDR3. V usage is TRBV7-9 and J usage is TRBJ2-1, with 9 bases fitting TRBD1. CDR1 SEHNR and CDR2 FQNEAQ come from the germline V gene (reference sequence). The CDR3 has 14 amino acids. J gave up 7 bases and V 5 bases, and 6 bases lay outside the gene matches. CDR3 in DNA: TGTGCCAGCAGCCTGGGACAGGGTTCGAATGAGCAGTTCTTC. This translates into CASSLGQGSNEQFF.

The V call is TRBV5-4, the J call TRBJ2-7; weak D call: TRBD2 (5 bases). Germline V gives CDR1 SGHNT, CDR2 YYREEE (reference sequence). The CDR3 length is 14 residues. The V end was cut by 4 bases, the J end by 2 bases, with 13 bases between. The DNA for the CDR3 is TGTGCCAGCAGCCGGGAAAGTCTTCCCTACGAGCAGTACTTC. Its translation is CASSRESLPYEQYF.

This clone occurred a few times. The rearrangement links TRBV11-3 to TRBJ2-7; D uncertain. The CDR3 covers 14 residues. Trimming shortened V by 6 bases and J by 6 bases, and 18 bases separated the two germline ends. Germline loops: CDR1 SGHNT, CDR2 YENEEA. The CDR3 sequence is CASSAASLVCEQYF. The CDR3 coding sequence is TGTGCCAGCAGTGCAGCCAGCCTGGTTTGCGAGCAGTACTTC.

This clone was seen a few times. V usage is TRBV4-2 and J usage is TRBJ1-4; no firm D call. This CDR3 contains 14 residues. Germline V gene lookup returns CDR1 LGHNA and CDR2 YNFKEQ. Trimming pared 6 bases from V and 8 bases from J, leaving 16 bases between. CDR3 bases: TGTGCCAGCAGTGATCCCGACGGGCGAGAAAAACTGTTTTTT. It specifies CASSDPDGREKLFF.

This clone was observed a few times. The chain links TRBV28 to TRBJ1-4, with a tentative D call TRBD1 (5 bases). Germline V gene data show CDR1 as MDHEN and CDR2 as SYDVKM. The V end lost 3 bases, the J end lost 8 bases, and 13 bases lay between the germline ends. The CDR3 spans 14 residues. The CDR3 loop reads CASSLAGNGEKLFF. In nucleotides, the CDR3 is TGTGCCAGCAGTTTGGCAGGGAACGGCGAAAAACTGTTTTTT.

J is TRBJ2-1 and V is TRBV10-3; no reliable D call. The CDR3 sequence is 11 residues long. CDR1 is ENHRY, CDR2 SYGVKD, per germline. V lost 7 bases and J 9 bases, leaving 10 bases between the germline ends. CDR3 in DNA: TGTGCCATCACTAGAGACGGTGAGCAGTTCTTC. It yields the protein CAITRDGEQFF.

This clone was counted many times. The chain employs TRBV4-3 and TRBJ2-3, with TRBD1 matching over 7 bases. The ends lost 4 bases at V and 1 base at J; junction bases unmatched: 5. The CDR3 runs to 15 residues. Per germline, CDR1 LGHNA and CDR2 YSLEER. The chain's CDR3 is CASSRGTDRTDTQYF. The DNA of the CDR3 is TGCGCCAGCAGCCGAGGGACAGACCGCACAGATACGCAGTATTTT.

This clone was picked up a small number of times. In nucleotides, the CDR3 is TGTGCCAGCAGCTTAGTAAGGGGGCTGAACACTGAAGCTTTCTTT. Its translation: CASSLVRGLNTEAFF. This chain links TRBV13 with TRBJ1-1, with 7 bases aligning to TRBD1. Germline V lookup: CDR1 PRHDT, CDR2 FYEKMQ (reference sequence). Germline trimming cut 1 base from V and 0 bases from J; bases unmatched to any gene: 2. This CDR3 region has 15 residues.

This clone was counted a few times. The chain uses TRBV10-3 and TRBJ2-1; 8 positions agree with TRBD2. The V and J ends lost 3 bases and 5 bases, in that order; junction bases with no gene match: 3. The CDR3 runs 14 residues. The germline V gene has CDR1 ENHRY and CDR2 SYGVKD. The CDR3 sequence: CAISDGTRDNEQFF. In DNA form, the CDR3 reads TGTGCCATCAGTGACGGGACTAGAGACAATGAGCAGTTCTTC.